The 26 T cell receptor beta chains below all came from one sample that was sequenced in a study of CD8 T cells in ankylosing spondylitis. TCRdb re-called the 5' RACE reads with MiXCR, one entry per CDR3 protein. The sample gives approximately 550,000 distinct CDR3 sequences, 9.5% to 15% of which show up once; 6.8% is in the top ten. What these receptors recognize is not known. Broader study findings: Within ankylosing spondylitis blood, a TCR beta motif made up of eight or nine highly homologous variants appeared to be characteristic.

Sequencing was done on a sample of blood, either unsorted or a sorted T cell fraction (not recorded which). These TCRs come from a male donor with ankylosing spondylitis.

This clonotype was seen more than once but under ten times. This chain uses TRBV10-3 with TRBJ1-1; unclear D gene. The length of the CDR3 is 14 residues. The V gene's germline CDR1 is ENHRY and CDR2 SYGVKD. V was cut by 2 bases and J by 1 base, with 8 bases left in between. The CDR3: CAISEISGNTEAFF. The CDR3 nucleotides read TGTGCCATCAGTGAGATCTCAGGGAACACTGAAGCTTTCTTT.

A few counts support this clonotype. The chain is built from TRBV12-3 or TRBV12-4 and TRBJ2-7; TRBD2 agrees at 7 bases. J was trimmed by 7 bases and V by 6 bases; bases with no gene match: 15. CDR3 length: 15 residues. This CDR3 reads CASSTGGGSTWEQYF. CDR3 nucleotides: TGTGCCAGCAGCACTGGGGGGGGGAGTACGTGGGAGCAGTACTTC.

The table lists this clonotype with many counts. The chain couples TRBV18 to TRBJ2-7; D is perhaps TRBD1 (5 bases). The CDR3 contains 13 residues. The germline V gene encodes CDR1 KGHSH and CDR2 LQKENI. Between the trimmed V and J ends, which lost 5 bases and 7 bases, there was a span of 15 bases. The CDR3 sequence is CASSAQGLEEQYV. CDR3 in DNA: TGTGCCAGCTCAGCCCAGGGCCTAGAGGAGCAGTACGTC.

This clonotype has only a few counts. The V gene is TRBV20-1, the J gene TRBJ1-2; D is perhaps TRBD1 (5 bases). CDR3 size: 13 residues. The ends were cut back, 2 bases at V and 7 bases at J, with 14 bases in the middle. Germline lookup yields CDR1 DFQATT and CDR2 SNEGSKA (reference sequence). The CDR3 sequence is CSARWGGKLGYTF. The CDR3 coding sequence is TGCAGTGCTAGATGGGGCGGAAAACTTGGCTACACCTTC.

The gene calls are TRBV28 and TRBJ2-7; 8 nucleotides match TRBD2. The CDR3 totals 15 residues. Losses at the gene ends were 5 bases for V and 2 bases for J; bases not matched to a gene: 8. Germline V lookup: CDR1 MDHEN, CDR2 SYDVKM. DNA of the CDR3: TGTGCCAGCAGTCCCCCAGCGGGAGCCCCCTACGAGCAGTACTTC. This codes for CASSPPAGAPYEQYF.

CDR3 DNA: TGTGCCAGCACCGAAAGGTCTAGGAGCTCCTACGAGCAGTACGTC. Translating it yields CASTERSRSSYEQYV. This chain connects TRBV6-1 to TRBJ2-7; D is uncertain. This CDR3 region has 15 residues. Germline CDR1 reads MNHNS; CDR2 reads SASEGT. Trimming pared 7 bases from V and 0 bases from J, leaving 16 bases between.

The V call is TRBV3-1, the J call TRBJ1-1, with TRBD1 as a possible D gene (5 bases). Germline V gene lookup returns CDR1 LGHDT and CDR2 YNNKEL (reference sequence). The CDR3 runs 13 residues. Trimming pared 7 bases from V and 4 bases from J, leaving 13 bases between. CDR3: CASTKIGGTEAFF. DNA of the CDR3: TGTGCCAGCACCAAAATTGGGGGCACTGAAGCTTTCTTT.

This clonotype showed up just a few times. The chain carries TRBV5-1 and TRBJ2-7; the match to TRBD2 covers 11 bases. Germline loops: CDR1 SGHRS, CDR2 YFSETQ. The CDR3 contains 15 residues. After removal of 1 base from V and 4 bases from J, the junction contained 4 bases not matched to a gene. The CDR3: CASSLNSGRVYEQYF. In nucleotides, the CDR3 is TGCGCCAGCAGCTTGAATAGCGGGAGGGTTTACGAGCAGTACTTC.

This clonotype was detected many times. The CDR3 loop reads CSASSGPFSYNEQFF. The CDR3 DNA reads as TGCAGTGCTTCTAGCGGGCCCTTCTCCTACAATGAGCAGTTCTTC. The rearrangement uses TRBV20-1 and TRBJ2-1; 8 bases agree with TRBD2. CDR1 is DFQATT, CDR2 SNEGSKA, per germline (reference sequence). The CDR3 has 15 residues. Germline trimming cut 5 bases from V and 0 bases from J; bases unmatched to any gene: 6.

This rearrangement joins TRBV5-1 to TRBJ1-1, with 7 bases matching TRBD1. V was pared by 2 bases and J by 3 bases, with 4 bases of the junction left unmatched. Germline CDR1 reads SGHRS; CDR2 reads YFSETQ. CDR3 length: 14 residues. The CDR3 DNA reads TGCGCCAGCAGCTTTGGGCAGGGGGACACTGAAGCTTTCTTT. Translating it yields CASSFGQGDTEAFF.

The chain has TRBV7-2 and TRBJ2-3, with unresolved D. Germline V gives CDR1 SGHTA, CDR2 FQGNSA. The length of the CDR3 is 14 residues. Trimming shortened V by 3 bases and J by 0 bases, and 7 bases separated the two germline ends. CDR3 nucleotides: TGTGCCAGCAGCTTCGATAGAAGCACAGATACGCAGTATTTT. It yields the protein CASSFDRSTDTQYF.

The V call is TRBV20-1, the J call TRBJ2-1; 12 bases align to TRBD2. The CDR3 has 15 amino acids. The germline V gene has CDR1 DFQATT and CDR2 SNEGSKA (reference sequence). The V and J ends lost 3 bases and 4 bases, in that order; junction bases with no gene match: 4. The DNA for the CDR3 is TGCAGTGCTAGTCCCGGGACTAGCGGGTACAATGAGCAGTTCTTC. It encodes CSASPGTSGYNEQFF.

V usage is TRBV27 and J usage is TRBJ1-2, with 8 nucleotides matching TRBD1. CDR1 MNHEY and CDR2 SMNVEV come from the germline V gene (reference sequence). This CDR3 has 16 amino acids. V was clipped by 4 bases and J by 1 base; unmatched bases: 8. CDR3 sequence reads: CASSSGRGPDNYGYTF. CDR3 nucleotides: TGTGCCAGCAGTTCAGGCAGGGGGCCCGATAACTATGGCTACACCTTC.

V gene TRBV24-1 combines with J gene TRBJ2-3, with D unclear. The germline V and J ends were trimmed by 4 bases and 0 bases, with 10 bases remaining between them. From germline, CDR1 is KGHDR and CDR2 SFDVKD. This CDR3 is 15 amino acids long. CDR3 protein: CATSDTGKSTDTQYF. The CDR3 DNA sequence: TGTGCCACCAGTGACACCGGAAAAAGCACAGATACGCAGTATTTT.

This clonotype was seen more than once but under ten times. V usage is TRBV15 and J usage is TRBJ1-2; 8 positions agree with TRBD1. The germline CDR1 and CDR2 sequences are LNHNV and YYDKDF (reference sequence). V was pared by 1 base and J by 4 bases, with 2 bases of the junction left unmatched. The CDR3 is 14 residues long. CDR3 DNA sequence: TGTGCCACCAGCAGAGCCGGACAGGGCTATGGCTACACCTTC. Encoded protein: CATSRAGQGYGYTF.

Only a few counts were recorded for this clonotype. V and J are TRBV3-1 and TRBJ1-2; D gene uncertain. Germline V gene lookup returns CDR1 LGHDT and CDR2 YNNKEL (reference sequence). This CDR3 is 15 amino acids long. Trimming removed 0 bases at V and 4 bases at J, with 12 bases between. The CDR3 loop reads CASSQEGGVSYGYTF. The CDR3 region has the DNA TGTGCCAGCAGCCAAGAAGGTGGGGTATCCTATGGCTACACCTTC.

CDR3 in amino acids: CASSLEGGAGYGYTF. The CDR3 nucleotides read TGTGCCAGCAGCTTGGAAGGGGGCGCTGGCTATGGCTACACCTTC. V and J are TRBV5-8 and TRBJ1-2; 7 bases map to TRBD1. The CDR3 extends over 15 amino acids. Germline V gene sequence: CDR1 SGHTS, CDR2 YDEGEE. V lost 0 bases and J lost 4; bases outside the gene matches: 6.

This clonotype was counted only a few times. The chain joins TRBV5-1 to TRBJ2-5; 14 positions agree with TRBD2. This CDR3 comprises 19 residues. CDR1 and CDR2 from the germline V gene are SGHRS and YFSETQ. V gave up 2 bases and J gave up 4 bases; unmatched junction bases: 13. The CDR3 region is CASSFGTSGSPLGGETQYF. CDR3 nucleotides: TGCGCCAGCAGCTTCGGGACTAGCGGGAGTCCCCTGGGGGGAGAGACCCAGTACTTC.

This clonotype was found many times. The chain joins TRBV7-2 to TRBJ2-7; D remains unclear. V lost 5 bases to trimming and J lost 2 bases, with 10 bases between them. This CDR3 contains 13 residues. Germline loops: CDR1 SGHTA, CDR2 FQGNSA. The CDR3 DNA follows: TGTGCCAGCAGCCTGGGAAGGGCCTACGAGCAGTACGTC. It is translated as CASSLGRAYEQYV.

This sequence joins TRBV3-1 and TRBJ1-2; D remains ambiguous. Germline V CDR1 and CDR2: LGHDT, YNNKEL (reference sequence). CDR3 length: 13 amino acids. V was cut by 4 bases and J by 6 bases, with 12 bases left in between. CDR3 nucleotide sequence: TGTGCCAGCAGCCCCGAAGGGTCGGATGGCTACACCTTC. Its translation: CASSPEGSDGYTF.

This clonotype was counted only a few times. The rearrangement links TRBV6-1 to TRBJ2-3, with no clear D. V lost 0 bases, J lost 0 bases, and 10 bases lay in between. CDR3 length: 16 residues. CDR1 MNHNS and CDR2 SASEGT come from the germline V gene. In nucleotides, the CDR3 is TGTGCCAGCAGTGAAGCGTTCCTACCAAGCACAGATACGCAGTATTTT. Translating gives CASSEAFLPSTDTQYF.

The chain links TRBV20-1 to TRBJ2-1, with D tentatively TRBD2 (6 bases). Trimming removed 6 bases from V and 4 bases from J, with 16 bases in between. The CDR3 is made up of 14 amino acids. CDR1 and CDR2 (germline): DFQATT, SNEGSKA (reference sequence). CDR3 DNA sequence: TGCAGTGCCCCGTCGGGGGAGCGTTACAATGAGCAGTTCTTC. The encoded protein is CSAPSGERYNEQFF.

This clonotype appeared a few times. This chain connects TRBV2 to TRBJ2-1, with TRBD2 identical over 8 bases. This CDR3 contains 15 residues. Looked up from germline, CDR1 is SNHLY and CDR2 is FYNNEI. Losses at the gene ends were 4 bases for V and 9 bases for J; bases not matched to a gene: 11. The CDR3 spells CASSATSVLSGEQFF. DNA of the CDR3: TGTGCCAGCAGTGCGACTAGCGTACTTTCGGGTGAGCAGTTCTTC.

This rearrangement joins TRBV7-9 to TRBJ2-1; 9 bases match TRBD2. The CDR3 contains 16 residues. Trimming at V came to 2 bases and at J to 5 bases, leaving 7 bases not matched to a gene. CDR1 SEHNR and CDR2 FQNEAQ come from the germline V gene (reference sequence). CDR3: CASSLPRLAVNNEQFF. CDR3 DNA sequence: TGTGCCAGCAGCTTACCAAGACTAGCGGTTAACAATGAGCAGTTCTTC.

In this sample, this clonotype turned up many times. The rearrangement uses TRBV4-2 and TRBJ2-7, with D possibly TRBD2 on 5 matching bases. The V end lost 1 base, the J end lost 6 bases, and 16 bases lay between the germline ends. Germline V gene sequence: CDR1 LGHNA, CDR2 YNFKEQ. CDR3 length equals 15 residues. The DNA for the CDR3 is TGTGCCAGCAGCCAAGCCCAGAGCGGCTCCATCGAGCAGTACTTC. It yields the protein CASSQAQSGSIEQYF.

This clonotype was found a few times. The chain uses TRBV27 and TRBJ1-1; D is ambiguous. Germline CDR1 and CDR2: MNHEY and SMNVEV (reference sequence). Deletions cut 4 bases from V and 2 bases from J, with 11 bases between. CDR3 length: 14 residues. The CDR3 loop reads CASSWTEGNTEAFF. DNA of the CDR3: TGTGCCAGCAGTTGGACCGAGGGAAACACTGAAGCTTTCTTT.